The 30 T cell receptor beta chains reported below all come from one sample, sequenced in a study of blood T cell repertoires in COVID-19. Assay: immunoSEQ multiplex PCR; the TCRdb copy retains only in-frame clones and omits some. Among about 290,000 clones, about nine tenths were seen once, and the ten largest hold 1.7%. Source material: PBMCs or T cells enriched from blood (not recorded which). These receptors originate from a middle-aged woman who had recovered from COVID-19.

This clone was seen only once. The chain uses TRBV6-1 and TRBJ1-5; D might be TRBD1 (5 bases). Per the germline V gene, CDR1 is MNHNS and CDR2 is SASEGT. The CDR3 contains 15 residues. The V end was cut by 0 bases, the J end by 5 bases, with 11 bases between. CDR3 DNA sequence: TGTGCCAGCAGTGAAGCGCACCAAGGGGATCAGCCCCAGCATTTT. Translating it yields CASSEAHQGDQPQHF.

The genes are TRBV19 and TRBJ1-5; 9 positions match TRBD1. Germline V gene data show CDR1 as LNHDA and CDR2 as SQIVND (reference sequence). With 3 bases clipped from V and 4 bases from J, the junction kept 13 bases outside the gene matches. The CDR3 runs to 18 residues. The chain's CDR3 is CASSILPLDRGDNQPQHF. CDR3 DNA: TGTGCCAGTAGTATCCTCCCCCTGGACAGGGGAGATAATCAGCCCCAGCATTTT.

The chain links TRBV11-2 to TRBJ2-3; D is perhaps TRBD2 (5 bases). The CDR3 loop spans 15 amino acids. Trimming removed 4 bases from V and 4 bases from J, with 15 bases in between. CDR1 is SGHAT, CDR2 FQNNGV, per germline. The CDR3 protein is CASSSRGRSSDTQYF. In DNA, the CDR3 is TGTGCCAGCAGCTCCAGAGGGAGATCCTCAGATACGCAGTATTTT.

V gene TRBV5-4 combines with J gene TRBJ2-6, with 8 bases matching TRBD1. CDR1 and CDR2 (germline): SGHNT, YYREEE (reference sequence). The J segment lost 8 bases and the V segment lost 4 bases, leaving 8 bases of the junction unmatched. The CDR3 runs 15 residues. The CDR3 coding sequence is TGTGCCAGCAGCCGGGACAGGTCGGACCCCAACGTCCTGACTTTC. Amino acids: CASSRDRSDPNVLTF.

Ten or more counts support this clone. This rearrangement joins TRBV19 to TRBJ1-2, with 8 bases aligning to TRBD1. With V trimmed by 6 bases and J by 4 bases, 4 bases remained unmatched. The CDR3 covers 13 residues. CDR1 and CDR2 (germline): LNHDA, SQIVND (reference sequence). The CDR3 reads CASRAGGAYGYTF. The CDR3 DNA reads TGTGCCAGTAGGGCAGGGGGCGCCTATGGCTACACCTTC.

CDR3 region: CASSPRGVGSGNTIYF. DNA of the CDR3: TGTGCCAGCAGTCCCCGCGGGGTCGGCTCTGGAAACACCATATATTTT. The chain employs TRBV27 and TRBJ1-3; D gene ambiguous. The CDR3 is 16 residues long. V was pared by 5 bases and J by 0 bases, with 14 bases between. Germline V gene data show CDR1 as MNHEY and CDR2 as SMNVEV (reference sequence).

The chain employs TRBV2 and TRBJ1-2; D call uncertain. CDR3 length equals 13 residues. Germline assignment: CDR1 SNHLY and CDR2 FYNNEI. Trimming removed 7 bases at V and 4 bases at J, with 13 bases between. CDR3 DNA: TGTGCCAGCATATACCTGAACGGCTATGGCTACACCTTC. Translating gives CASIYLNGYGYTF.

This chain links TRBV19 with TRBJ1-5, with D uncertain. This CDR3 comprises 18 residues. Germline V gene data show CDR1 as LNHDA and CDR2 as SQIVND (reference sequence). V was trimmed by 6 bases and J by 0 bases, leaving 21 bases between them. CDR3 DNA sequence: TGTGCCAGTAGCCCTTTTTGGACTTTAGTCGATAGCAATCAGCCCCAGCATTTT. Amino acid sequence: CASSPFWTLVDSNQPQHF.

The chain employs TRBV7-2 and TRBJ2-1; 7 bases line up with TRBD2. Germline CDR1 SGHTA, CDR2 FQGNSA. V shed 1 base, J shed 4 bases, and the junction held 10 bases outside the gene matches. CDR3 length equals 17 residues. CDR3 loop: CASSLEMAASGYNEQFF. Written as DNA, the CDR3 is TGTGCCAGCAGCTTAGAAATGGCGGCTAGCGGTTACAATGAGCAGTTCTTC.

CDR3 sequence: CASSPGQGRAYGYTF. The CDR3 DNA reads as TGTGCCAGCAGCCCCGGACAGGGGAGGGCCTATGGCTACACCTTC. The gene calls are TRBV7-6 and TRBJ1-2; 9 bases are a match to TRBD1. With 5 bases clipped from V and 4 bases from J, the junction kept 8 bases outside the gene matches. Germline assignment: CDR1 SGHVS and CDR2 FNYEAQ. The CDR3 is made up of 15 amino acids. Complete variable domain (other parts from reference TRBV7-6 and TRBJ1-2): GAGVSQSPRYKVTKRGQDVALRCDPISGHVSLYWYRQALGQGPEFLTYFNYEAQQDKSGLPNDRFSAERPEGSISTLTIQRTEQRDSAMYRCASSPGQGRAYGYTFGSGTRLTVV.

V is TRBV9 and J is TRBJ1-1; TRBD1 matches at 7 bases. The germline V gene has CDR1 SGDLS and CDR2 YYNGEE. The CDR3 contains 15 residues. Unmatched junction bases numbered 6, after V lost 4 bases and J lost 0 bases. As DNA, the CDR3 is TGTGCCAGCAGCCGCCGACAGGGTATGAACACTGAAGCTTTCTTT. Amino acids: CASSRRQGMNTEAFF.

The chain recombines TRBV30 with TRBJ1-4; D unresolved. Germline-derived CDR1 and CDR2 are GTSNPN and SVGIG (reference sequence). The V end was cut by 8 bases, the J end by 8 bases, with 12 bases between. The CDR3 totals 11 residues. The CDR3 nucleotides are TGTGCCGGTGGGCTCGCCGAAAAACTGTTTTTT. Protein product: CAGGLAEKLFF.

The chain is built from TRBV6-5 and TRBJ1-3, with D possibly being TRBD1 (6 bases). V lost 4 bases and J 2 bases, leaving 12 bases between the germline ends. The length of the CDR3 is 15 residues. From germline, CDR1 is MNHEY and CDR2 SVGAGI. The CDR3 sequence: CASSSYRVAGNTIYF. The CDR3 DNA follows: TGTGCCAGCAGTTCTTACAGGGTGGCTGGAAACACCATATATTTT.

This CDR3 reads CASSEAGQLYGYTF. CDR3 bases: TGTGCCAGCAGTGAAGCGGGACAGCTCTATGGCTACACCTTC. V is TRBV6-1 and J is TRBJ1-2; TRBD1 matches at 7 bases. This CDR3 contains 14 residues. After removal of 0 bases from V and 4 bases from J, the junction contained 2 bases not matched to a gene. Germline lookup yields CDR1 MNHNS and CDR2 SASEGT.

V usage is TRBV2 and J usage is TRBJ1-4; D uncertain. The CDR3 sequence is 15 residues long. CDR1 and CDR2 (germline): SNHLY, FYNNEI. V was shortened by 4 bases and J by 3 bases, with 12 bases between the two germline ends. CDR3 in DNA: TGTGCCAGCAGTGTATCGATTTCAGCTAATGAAAAACTGTTTTTT. Translating it yields CASSVSISANEKLFF.

This chain joins TRBV2 and TRBJ2-5, with D unclear. V was shortened by 4 bases and J by 4 bases, with 4 bases between the two germline ends. CDR1 and CDR2 (germline): SNHLY, FYNNEI. The CDR3 covers 11 residues. In nucleotides, the CDR3 is TGTGCCAGCAGTGTGAGAGAGACCCAGTACTTC. It codes for CASSVRETQYF. The variable domain in full, completed from reference TRBV2 and TRBJ2-5, reads EPEVTQTPSHQVTQMGQEVILRCVPISNHLYFYWYRQILGQKVEFLVSFYNNEISEKSEIFDDQFSVERPDGSNFTLKIRSTKLEDSAMYFCASSVRETQYFGPGTRLLVL.

The chain combines TRBV11-3 with TRBJ1-2; no firm D call. Germline V gene data show CDR1 as SGHNT and CDR2 as YENEEA. This CDR3 has 13 residues. The V end was cut by 5 bases, the J end by 6 bases, with 13 bases between. The CDR3: CASSPDRGDGYTF. In DNA, the CDR3 is TGTGCCAGCAGCCCGGACCGGGGAGATGGCTACACCTTC.

The chain carries TRBV5-4 and TRBJ1-1, with 7 bases matching TRBD1. Germline values: CDR1 SGHNT, CDR2 YYREEE (reference sequence). Trimming removed 0 bases from V and 3 bases from J; junction bases left unmatched: 2. The CDR3 loop spans 14 amino acids. CDR3 sequence: CASSLETGYTEAFF. CDR3 nucleotides: TGTGCCAGCAGCTTGGAGACAGGGTACACTGAAGCTTTCTTT.

This sequence joins TRBV19 and TRBJ2-3; 10 bases map to TRBD2. The CDR3 has 18 amino acids. CDR1 is LNHDA and CDR2 is SQIVND in the germline V gene (reference sequence). Germline trimming cut 1 base from V and 2 bases from J; bases unmatched to any gene: 9. Here the CDR3 DNA reads TGTGCCAGTAGTATAGCGAACCAGCGGGGGGGCCCCACAGATACGCAGTATTTT. As protein: CASSIANQRGGPTDTQYF.

V usage is TRBV7-2 and J usage is TRBJ2-7; 10 nucleotides line up with TRBD2. V gave up 0 bases and J gave up 0 bases; unmatched junction bases: 5. Germline CDR1 is SGHTA and CDR2 is FQGNSA. There are 17 residues in the CDR3. The CDR3 coding sequence is TGTGCCAGCAGCTTAGCGCTTACTAGCGGGAACTCCTACGAGCAGTACTTC. Its translation is CASSLALTSGNSYEQYF. The full variable domain, with the rest looked up from reference TRBV7-2 and TRBJ2-7, is GAGVSQSPSNKVTEKGKDVELRCDPISGHTALYWYRQSLGQGLEFLIYFQGNSAPDKSGLPSDRFSAERTGGSVSTLTIQRTQQEDSAVYLCASSLALTSGNSYEQYFGPGTRLTVT.

The J gene is TRBJ1-1, the V gene TRBV2; 12 bases fit TRBD1. Germline lookup yields CDR1 SNHLY and CDR2 FYNNEI. The CDR3 extends over 14 amino acids. V gave up 4 bases and J gave up 5 bases; unmatched junction bases: 2. The CDR3: CASSGDRGRTEAFF. In nucleotides, the CDR3 is TGTGCCAGCAGTGGGGACAGGGGGCGGACTGAAGCTTTCTTT.

In DNA, the CDR3 is TGTGCCAGCAGTGAAGGGGCAGTTTACCAAGAGACCCAGTACTTC. It encodes CASSEGAVYQETQYF. This chain joins TRBV2 and TRBJ2-5, with D uncertain. Per germline, CDR1 SNHLY and CDR2 FYNNEI. This CDR3 contains 15 residues. Trimming cost V 1 base and J 0 bases, with 9 bases left between them.

V and J are TRBV25-1 and TRBJ2-1; 7 bases match TRBD1. CDR1 is MGHDK and CDR2 is SYGVNS in the germline V gene. The CDR3 loop spans 16 amino acids. Trimming at V came to 4 bases and at J to 0 bases, leaving 6 bases not matched to a gene. The CDR3 nucleotides are TGTGCCAGCAGTGGACCGGGACAGACCTCCTACAATGAGCAGTTCTTC. Translation gives CASSGPGQTSYNEQFF.

The V call is TRBV5-1, the J call TRBJ1-6, with 11 bases lining up with TRBD1. Germline CDR1 is SGHRS and CDR2 is YFSETQ. The CDR3 is 17 residues long. Trimming removed 4 bases from V and 7 bases from J; junction bases left unmatched: 10. This CDR3 is CASSVADRGLVNSPLHF. CDR3 nucleotide sequence: TGCGCCAGCAGCGTAGCGGACAGGGGGCTTGTGAATTCACCCCTCCACTTT.

The V and J genes are TRBV30 and TRBJ2-2, with a weak D call TRBD2 (5 bases). This CDR3 is built from 13 residues. The germline V and J ends were trimmed by 5 bases and 1 base, with 8 bases remaining between them. Per germline, CDR1 GTSNPN and CDR2 SVGIG (reference sequence). In DNA, the CDR3 is TGTGCCTGGTCAAGCGGGAACACCGGGGAGCTGTTTTTT. Translation: CAWSSGNTGELFF.

In DNA, the CDR3 is TGCGCCAGCAGCTTGGTCGAGTCTCTCTATGGCTACACCTTC. It encodes CASSLVESLYGYTF. The chain links TRBV5-1 to TRBJ1-2; unclear D gene. The V gene's germline CDR1 is SGHRS and CDR2 YFSETQ. The V end lost 0 bases, the J end lost 4 bases, and 10 bases lay between the germline ends. CDR3 length equals 14 residues.

The genes are TRBV7-2 and TRBJ1-4; 10 bases fit TRBD1. Germline V CDR1 and CDR2: SGHTA, FQGNSA. There are 17 residues in the CDR3. V lost 5 bases and J lost 2; bases outside the gene matches: 8. The CDR3 spells CASSARQGARTNEKLFF. As DNA, the CDR3 is TGTGCCAGCAGCGCCCGACAGGGGGCGAGGACTAATGAAAAACTGTTTTTT.

The V gene is TRBV18, the J gene TRBJ1-2; D is perhaps TRBD1 (5 bases). This CDR3 has 12 amino acids. Trimming left V 6 bases short and J 5 bases short, with 10 bases between. Germline loops: CDR1 KGHSH, CDR2 LQKENI. The CDR3 region is CASSSGTYGYTF. Here the CDR3 DNA reads TGTGCCAGCTCCTCTGGGACTTATGGCTACACCTTC.

This clone has only one observation. This chain uses TRBV4-1 with TRBJ1-4; tentatively, D is TRBD1 (5 bases). V was trimmed by 1 base and J by 4 bases, leaving 13 bases between them. The CDR3 contains 16 residues. The germline gives CDR1 MGHRA, CDR2 YSYEKL. The DNA of the CDR3 is TGCGCCAGCAGCCAAGTTAGGGGTCTTAGTAATGAAAAACTGTTTTTT. As protein: CASSQVRGLSNEKLFF.

The DNA for the CDR3 is TGTGCCAGCACCCCCCCCTCCGGGACAGCATACAATGAGCAGTTCTTC. Its protein is CASTPPSGTAYNEQFF. V is TRBV25-1 and J is TRBJ2-1; TRBD1 aligns across 7 bases. The V segment lost 7 bases and the J segment 4 bases; nucleotides outside the gene matches: 13. The CDR3 has 16 amino acids. The germline CDR1 and CDR2 sequences are MGHDK and SYGVNS.